The table lists the clone carrying this TCR beta chain with many counts. The sample comes from a study of T cells in Graves' hyperthyroidism and ophthalmopathy. Using RNA transcripts as the source, TCR beta CDR3 regions were amplified. When the TCR CDR3 underwent first-round RT-PCR, the HTBI primer set was used. A single record per CDR3 protein comes from TCRdb applying MiXCR to the multiplex PCR reads. The table has about 370,000 distinct CDR3 sequences, about 16% seen once. Orbital computed tomography, thyroid ultrasound, serum thyroxine and TRAb, and clinical symptoms together informed the diagnoses. Germline CDR1 reads MDHEN; CDR2 reads SYDVKM. The J segment lost 5 bases and the V segment lost 6 bases, leaving 6 bases of the junction unmatched. This CDR3 has 15 residues.

The chain is built from TRBV28 and TRBJ2-1, with TRBD1 matching over 11 bases. This TCR came from a woman aged 55 to 70 with Graves' ophthalmopathy. Sequenced input: blood. CDR3 bases: TGTGCCAGCAGCCGCGGGGGACAGGGGGACAATGAGCAGTTCTTC. Translating it yields CASSRGGQGDNEQFF.